Listed below are T cell receptor beta chains from one sample, sequenced in a study of T cells in Graves' hyperthyroidism and ophthalmopathy. MiXCR, applied by TCRdb to the multiplex PCR reads, yields one record per CDR3 protein. The table lists hundreds of thousands of distinct CDR3 sequences, about 15% of them singletons, with approximately 8% in the top ten. The sample consisted of blood. The receptors come from a woman between 18 and 29 years old with Graves' hyperthyroidism. The conserved cysteine and the conserved F or W are not part of the CDR3 here. Fields, in order: V gene, J gene, CDR3 protein.

TRBV19	TRBJ1-2	ASRPDQANGYT
TRBV2	TRBJ2-1	ASSGQLVNEQF
TRBV9	TRBJ2-1	ASSERGNTDEQF
TRBV28	TRBJ2-7	ASNGLGESEQY
TRBV6-1	TRBJ2-7	ASSEQGTGDEQY
TRBV30	TRBJ1-1	AWSSSGTEAF
TRBV4-1	TRBJ2-5	ASSQDDRGRETQY
TRBV7-8	TRBJ1-6	ASSLSAGVNSPLH
TRBV6-1	TRBJ2-5	ASSPGRPAKTQY
TRBV2	TRBJ1-4	ASGGWVEEKLF
TRBV2	TRBJ2-1	ASTLQSIPGNEQF
TRBV7-2	TRBJ2-3	ASSLGGGPGSTDTQY
TRBV5-6	TRBJ2-5	ASSGGGTGEETQY
TRBV27	TRBJ2-2	ASSLQGTGELF
TRBV5-1	TRBJ1-2	ASSLGPVYGYT
TRBV5-1	TRBJ2-5	ASSPDRGQVETQY
TRBV6-1	TRBJ2-7	ASSEGPGDYEQY
TRBV6-1	TRBJ2-7	ASSSQGGAWYEQY
TRBV6-1	TRBJ1-2	ASSPWTGEGDGYT
TRBV6-2/TRBV6-3	TRBJ2-7	ASSTRGTGTYEQY
TRBV12-3/TRBV12-4	TRBJ2-1	ASSHRGLAGYNEQF
TRBV13	TRBJ2-1	ASSRAGPGRQF
TRBV19	TRBJ2-1	ASSIDSYNEQF
TRBV28	TRBJ2-5	ASSLLTLKRDRELEETQY
TRBV3-1	TRBJ2-7	ASSRLLRGNEQY
TRBV11-2	TRBJ2-4	ASSLVLAGAAKNIQY
TRBV11-2	TRBJ2-3	ASSPQRDTQY
TRBV28	TRBJ1-6	ASSLGWDSPLH
TRBV2	TRBJ2-1	ASSDLRSGGSSYNEQF
TRBV20-1	TRBJ2-5	SARKGGARGETQY
TRBV5-5	TRBJ1-6	ASSSGGAESSPLH
TRBV5-1	TRBJ2-6	ASSLMGGQSSGANVLT
TRBV9	TRBJ2-7	ASSPEGGRTYEQY
TRBV6-1	TRBJ1-1	ASSSDGRYEAF
TRBV27	TRBJ2-5	ASSAIRDSRVGGETQY
TRBV6-6	TRBJ2-3	ASSYSFSSFSTDTQY
TRBV27	TRBJ1-2	ASRKSWGREGSGYT